In its sample, the clone carrying this T cell receptor (beta chain) was seen many times. Trimming took off 1 base at V and 8 bases at J, with 33 bases between the two ends. CDR1 MGHRA and CDR2 YSYEKL come from the germline V gene. This CDR3 has 21 residues. It was with unique molecular identifiers that the TCRbeta library was prepared. TCRdb passed the PCR reads through MiXCR, listing each CDR3 protein once. This sample has 40,000 to 60,000 distinct CDR3 sequences, with around 9.2% found just once. The sample comes from a study of T-cell reconstitution after alpha-beta-depleted transplantation in children.

The genes are TRBV4-1 and TRBJ2-1; D is undetermined. This clonotype originated in a male patient between 2 and 10 years old who had a stem cell transplant for chronic granulomatous disease, so the T cells may come from the graft donor. Here the sequenced sample was PBMCs, mostly from graft donor cells, taken 60 days after TCRalphabeta/CD19-depleted stem cell transplant. The CDR3, as DNA: TGCGCCAGCAGCCAAGCGACGGTGGTGTTACCAGTTGGGGAATATTACGATGAGCAGTTCTTC. Translation gives CASSQATVVLPVGEYYDEQFF.